This T cell receptor beta chain appears in the sequencing data of a study of T cell repertoires in aging, cancer and after chemotherapy. Judged by abundance, this clonotype is medium-sized (0.01 to 0.1%). Its antigen is not identified. TRB rearrangements spanning V, D and J were amplified using mixed TRB-A/B primers. One entry per CDR3 protein results from TCRdb running MiXCR on the multiplex PCR reads. The repertoire consists of roughly 1,900 distinct CDR3 sequences, with roughly 15% occurring once and the leading ten covering under 5.5%. The template was genomic DNA from peripheral blood, not RNA. Findings and caveats of the study: Age-matched healthy donors had significantly more diverse, less clonal blood TCR repertoires than untreated cancer patients.

The sequence came from a human donor with a solid tumor. What was sequenced was blood.

CDR3 bases: TGTGCCAGCAGTGACGGGACTAGCGGCACAGATACGCAGTATTTT. It specifies CASSDGTSGTDTQYF. V and J are TRBV6-4 and TRBJ2-3; TRBD2 matches at 10 bases. CDR3 length: 15 residues. Germline V gives CDR1 MRHNA, CDR2 SNTAGT. J was trimmed by 1 base and V by 2 bases; bases with no gene match: 0.